This T cell receptor beta chain was obtained from a study of CD8 T cells in Susac syndrome. An amount of RNA that ranged from 0.5 to 1 ug was reverse transcribed with random hexamers. TCRdb itself ran the immunoSEQ multiplex PCR reads through MiXCR, one entry per CDR3 protein. The repertoire includes approximately 150,000 distinct CDR3 sequences, less than 95% of them detected once, and over 0.07% sits in the top ten. CDR1 SQVTM and CDR2 ANQGSEA come from the germline V gene. This CDR3 has 15 amino acids. J was trimmed by 3 bases and V by 7 bases; bases with no gene match: 10. The controls were healthy donors who were matched for age and sex.

The sequenced sample was CD4+ T cells from PBMCs. V usage is TRBV29-1 and J usage is TRBJ2-1, with 9 bases lining up with TRBD2. This clonotype was obtained from a human donor in good health. CDR3 in DNA: TGCAGCGCCCCTAGCGGGGCAAGAGTCTACAATGAGCAGTTCTTC. Its translation is CSAPSGARVYNEQFF.